The next 18 T cell receptor beta chains were all read from a single sample in a study of T-cell memory formation after mild COVID-19. MiXCR, run by TCRdb on the 5' RACE reads, gives a single entry per CDR3 protein. The table shows a few hundred thousand distinct CDR3 sequences, with around 15% occurring only once. The sequenced sample was PBMCs or a T cell subset sorted from them (not recorded which). These receptors all stem from a man aged 18 to 30 who had mild COVID-19 (a few samples of this study predate the infection). Cell type and time point are not known.

The CDR3 protein is CATAGRSTDTQYF. CDR3 DNA: TGTGCCACTGCGGGCAGAAGCACAGATACGCAGTATTTT. The chain employs TRBV10-3 and TRBJ2-3; possibly TRBD2 for D (5 bases). The V end was cut by 10 bases, the J end by 0 bases, with 11 bases between. Germline CDR1 ENHRY, CDR2 SYGVKD. The CDR3 totals 13 residues.

This chain connects TRBV5-4 to TRBJ2-5, with 9 bases identical to TRBD1. The CDR3 sequence is 15 residues long. V dropped 1 base and J dropped 5; count of bases not matched to a gene: 6. The germline V gene has CDR1 SGHNT and CDR2 YYREEE (reference sequence). The chain's CDR3 is CASSLTGGAGETQYF. The CDR3 nucleotides are TGTGCCAGCAGCTTGACAGGGGGCGCCGGGGAGACCCAGTACTTC.

The J gene is TRBJ2-3, the V gene TRBV20-1; 10 positions match TRBD2. CDR3 size: 15 residues. V was pared by 5 bases and J by 1 base, with 6 bases of the junction left unmatched. Germline V gene data show CDR1 as DFQATT and CDR2 as SNEGSKA (reference sequence). The CDR3 DNA sequence: TGCAGTGCTTCTCCCCTAGCGGGGGGCACAGATACGCAGTATTTT. As protein: CSASPLAGGTDTQYF.

The CDR3, as DNA: TGTGCCAGCAGCTTACTAGCGGGGGCGATCACAGATACGCAGTATTTT. It yields the protein CASSLLAGAITDTQYF. The rearrangement links TRBV14 to TRBJ2-3, with TRBD2 identical over 11 bases. CDR3 length equals 16 residues. V lost 5 bases to trimming and J lost 2 bases; unmatched junction nucleotides: 6. Germline V gene lookup returns CDR1 SGHDN and CDR2 FVKESK.

This clonotype was detected only a few times. This chain connects TRBV7-6 to TRBJ2-5; 7 bases agree with TRBD1. Trimming took 2 bases from V and 5 from J; bases not matched to a gene: 5. The CDR3 runs to 14 residues. Germline loops: CDR1 SGHVS, CDR2 FNYEAQ. The CDR3 here is CASSLLGTVETQYF. The CDR3 nucleotides are TGTGCCAGCAGCTTACTGGGGACAGTGGAGACCCAGTACTTC. The full variable domain, in which reference TRBV7-6 and TRBJ2-5 provide the parts outside the CDR3, is GAGVSQSPRYKVTKRGQDVALRCDPISGHVSLYWYRQALGQGPEFLTYFNYEAQQDKSGLPNDRFSAERPEGSISTLTIQRTEQRDSAMYRCASSLLGTVETQYFGPGTRLLVL.

V gene TRBV7-2 combines with J gene TRBJ2-7; D not certain. This CDR3 region has 13 residues. The V end lost 3 bases, the J end lost 5 bases, and 11 bases lay between the germline ends. Germline V gives CDR1 SGHTA, CDR2 FQGNSA. The CDR3 DNA reads TGTGCCAGCAGCTTTCGGATCTGGGACGAGCAGTACTTC. This translates into CASSFRIWDEQYF.

This clonotype was seen only a few times. The chain combines TRBV5-1 with TRBJ2-1, with 11 positions matching TRBD2. The junction had 4 bases not matched to a gene; V was cut back by 1 base and J by 7 bases. This CDR3 is 15 amino acids long. CDR1 and CDR2 (germline): SGHRS, YFSETQ. DNA of the CDR3: TGCGCCAGCAGCTTGCTGGTAGCGGGGGGGAATGAGCAGTTCTTC. It specifies CASSLLVAGGNEQFF.

The V and J genes are TRBV12-3 or TRBV12-4 and TRBJ1-3; D gene unclear. CDR3 length equals 9 residues. Trimming left V 6 bases short and J 16 bases short, with 10 bases between. For the CDR3, the DNA is TGTGCCAGCAGCTCCCCCTTCTATTTT. It specifies CASSSPFYF.

V gene TRBV15 combines with J gene TRBJ2-1; 9 bases line up with TRBD2. The germline V gene has CDR1 LNHNV and CDR2 YYDKDF (reference sequence). This CDR3 region has 15 residues. Trimming cost V 1 base and J 8 bases; bases outside gene matches: 6. CDR3 residues: CATSRGGGGAYEQFF. Written as DNA, the CDR3 is TGTGCCACCAGCAGAGGTGGCGGGGGGGCCTATGAGCAGTTCTTC.

V usage is TRBV28 and J usage is TRBJ2-7; possibly TRBD1 for D (6 bases). Trimming left V 5 bases short and J 10 bases short, with 15 bases between. The CDR3 is made up of 12 amino acids. CDR1 MDHEN and CDR2 SYDVKM come from the germline V gene. The CDR3 sequence is CASSGWTETQYV. In DNA form, the CDR3 reads TGTGCCAGCAGTGGGTGGACAGAGACACAGTACGTC.

This clonotype was observed a handful of times. The rearrangement links TRBV29-1 to TRBJ2-3; TRBD2 agrees at 10 bases. The CDR3 sequence is 15 residues long. The germline V gene encodes CDR1 SQVTM and CDR2 ANQGSEA. V was pared by 4 bases and J by 2 bases, with 6 bases of the junction left unmatched. The CDR3 sequence: CSVVPSGGITDTQYF. DNA for the CDR3: TGCAGCGTTGTTCCTAGCGGGGGTATCACAGATACGCAGTATTTT.

This clonotype was picked up a small number of times. The V call is TRBV4-3, the J call TRBJ1-3; 7 nucleotides line up with TRBD1. V was clipped by 0 bases and J by 2 bases; unmatched bases: 4. Germline CDR1 LGHNA, CDR2 YSLEER. CDR3 length equals 16 residues. The CDR3 is CASSQEGTVPGNTIYF. Here the CDR3 DNA reads TGCGCCAGCAGCCAAGAAGGGACAGTTCCTGGAAACACCATATATTTT.

This clonotype was detected only a few times. CDR3 nucleotide sequence: TGTGCCAGCAGCTCAGGCGGGCGGATCAATCAGCCCCAGCATTTT. As protein: CASSSGGRINQPQHF. V gene TRBV7-8 combines with J gene TRBJ1-5; D call uncertain. V dropped 4 bases and J dropped 3 bases, with 13 bases sitting between them. The CDR3 is 15 residues long. CDR1 is SGHVS, CDR2 FQNEAQ, per germline. The full variable domain, in which reference TRBV7-8 and TRBJ1-5 provide the parts outside the CDR3, is GAGVSQSPRYKVAKRGQDVALRCDPISGHVSLFWYQQALGQGPEFLTYFQNEAQLDKSGLPSDRFFAERPEGSVSTLKIQRTQQEDSAVYLCASSSGGRINQPQHFGDGTRLSIL.

This chain joins TRBV6-5 and TRBJ1-2; D might be TRBD1 (5 bases). Germline V gene sequence: CDR1 MNHEY, CDR2 SVGAGI. V was clipped by 5 bases and J by 4 bases, with 11 bases between them. CDR3 length equals 13 residues. The CDR3 spells CASSRFGTYGYTF. The CDR3 DNA reads TGTGCCAGCAGTCGTTTTGGGACCTATGGCTACACCTTC.

This rearrangement joins TRBV7-9 to TRBJ2-5, with 10 bases identical to TRBD2. Trimming removed 5 bases from V and 2 bases from J; junction bases left unmatched: 14. This CDR3 spans 18 amino acids. In germline, CDR1 is SEHNR, CDR2 FQNEAQ (reference sequence). CDR3 sequence: CASSRLTALAGIQETQYF. DNA of the CDR3: TGTGCCAGCAGCCGATTAACGGCACTAGCGGGGATTCAAGAGACCCAGTACTTC.

This clonotype showed up just a few times. This chain connects TRBV12-3 or TRBV12-4 to TRBJ2-3, with 11 bases aligning to TRBD1. This CDR3 has 14 amino acids. Germline trimming cut 5 bases from V and 4 bases from J; bases unmatched to any gene: 2. CDR3 bases: TGTGCCAGCAGTCGGACAGGGGGCGCAGATACGCAGTATTTT. Translated, it gives CASSRTGGADTQYF.

The chain uses TRBV5-4 and TRBJ2-1; 9 bases agree with TRBD1. The junction had 7 bases not matched to a gene; V was cut back by 4 bases and J by 8 bases. The CDR3 has 14 residues. The germline V gene has CDR1 SGHNT and CDR2 YYREEE (reference sequence). This CDR3 is CASSPPGQGYEQFF. DNA for the CDR3: TGTGCCAGCAGCCCTCCGGGACAGGGTTATGAGCAGTTCTTC.

In this sample, this clonotype turned up a few times. The chain joins TRBV18 to TRBJ1-5, with no clear D. The germline CDR1 and CDR2 sequences are KGHSH and LQKENI. Trimming shortened V by 9 bases and J by 3 bases, and 12 bases separated the two germline ends. The CDR3 runs to 13 residues. The CDR3 region has the DNA TGTGCCAGTACTGACGGATTCAATCAGCCCCAGCATTTT. Translating it yields CASTDGFNQPQHF.